The clone carrying this TCR beta chain was recorded once. CDR1 is MGHRA, CDR2 YSYEKL, per germline. This CDR3 spans 18 amino acids. V shed 4 bases and J 4 bases; nucleotides not matched to a gene: 10. Sequencing was performed with immunoSEQ multiplex PCR; in TCRdb, only in-frame clones are kept and a portion is missing. This table has about 11,000 clones, over 75% appearing once. The entry originates in a study of tumor T cells in aggressive B-cell lymphoma. The receptor was derived from an adult with diffuse large B cell lymphoma. Sequenced sample: tumor tissue. The chain carries TRBV4-1 and TRBJ2-1; TRBD2 matches 13 bases. CDR3 DNA: TGCGCCAGCAGCCTCGGACTAGCGGGAGCGGTAGGATACAATGAGCAGTTCTTC. This sequence encodes CASSLGLAGAVGYNEQFF.